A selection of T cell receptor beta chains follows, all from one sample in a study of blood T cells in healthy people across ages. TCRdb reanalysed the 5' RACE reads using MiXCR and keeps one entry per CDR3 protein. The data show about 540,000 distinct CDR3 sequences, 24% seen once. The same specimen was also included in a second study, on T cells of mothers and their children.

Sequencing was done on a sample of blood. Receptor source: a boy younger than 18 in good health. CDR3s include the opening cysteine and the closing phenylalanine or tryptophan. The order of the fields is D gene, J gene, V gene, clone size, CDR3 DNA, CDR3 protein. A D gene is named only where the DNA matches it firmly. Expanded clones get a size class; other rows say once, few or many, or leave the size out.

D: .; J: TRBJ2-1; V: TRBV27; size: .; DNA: TGTGCCAGCAGTCCAGGGGGGGGGGGCATGGGCAATGAGCAGTTCTTC; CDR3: CASSPGGGGMGNEQFF
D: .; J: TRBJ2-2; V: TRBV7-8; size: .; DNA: TGTGCCAGCAGCTTAATGGGGTCTTCCGGGGAGCTGTTTTTT; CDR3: CASSLMGSSGELFF
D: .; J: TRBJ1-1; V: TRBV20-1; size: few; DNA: TGCAGTGTCACAAATACGGGGAACACTGAAGCTTTCTTT; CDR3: CSVTNTGNTEAFF
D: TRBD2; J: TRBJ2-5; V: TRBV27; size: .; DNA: TGTGCCAGCAGTTTAGTGCGGGGGTCCTACGAGCTGTACTTC; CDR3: CASSLVRGSYELYF
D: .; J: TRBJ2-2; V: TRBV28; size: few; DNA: TGTGCCAGCAGTTTCCCCCGAGGCAGCCCGAACACCGGGGAGCTGTTTTTT; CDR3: CASSFPRGSPNTGELFF
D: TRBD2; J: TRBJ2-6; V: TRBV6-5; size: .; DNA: TGTGCCAGCACTCAGGGGACTAGCGGCTCTGGGGCCAACGTCCTGACTTTC; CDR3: CASTQGTSGSGANVLTF
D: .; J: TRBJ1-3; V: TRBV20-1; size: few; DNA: TGCAGTGCTAGTCACAGGGAGTCTGGAAACACCATATATTTT; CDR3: CSASHRESGNTIYF
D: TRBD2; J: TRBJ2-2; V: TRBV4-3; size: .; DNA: TGCGCCAGCAGCCAAGTTCTTCGTCTAGCGGCCAGCGGGGAGCTGTTTTTT; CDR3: CASSQVLRLAASGELFF
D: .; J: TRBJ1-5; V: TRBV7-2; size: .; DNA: TGTGCCAGCAGCTTCACGGTAATGGGTAATCAGCCCCAGCATTTT; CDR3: CASSFTVMGNQPQHF
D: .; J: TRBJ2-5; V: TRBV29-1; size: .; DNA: TGTAGCTCTCGGCGAGGGAGAGAGACCCGGTACTTC; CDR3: CSSRRGRETRYF
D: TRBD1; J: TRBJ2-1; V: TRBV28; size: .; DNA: TGTGCCAGCAACTTGGGGACAGGGGAATCGAATGAGCAGTTCTTC; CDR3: CASNLGTGESNEQFF
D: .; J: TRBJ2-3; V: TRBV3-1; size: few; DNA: TGTGCCAGCAGCCAAGCCAATCCAGATACGCAGTATTTT; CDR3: CASSQANPDTQYF
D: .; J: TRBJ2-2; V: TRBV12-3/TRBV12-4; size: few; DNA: TGTGCCAGCAGTTTAAAGGGATCAAGCGCGAACACCGGGGAGCTGTTTTTT; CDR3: CASSLKGSSANTGELFF
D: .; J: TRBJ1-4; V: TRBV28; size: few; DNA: TGTGCCAGCAGTTCCCTGGTTGGGGCCGAGGGGGAAAAACTGTTTTTT; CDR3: CASSSLVGAEGEKLFF
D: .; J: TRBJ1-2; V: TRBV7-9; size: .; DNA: TGTGCCAGCAAGAGTGACTATGGCTACACCTTC; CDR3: CASKSDYGYTF
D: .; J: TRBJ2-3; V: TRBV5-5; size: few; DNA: TGTGCCAGCAGCTCGGGCCTAAGGGACGGAGATACGCAGTATTTT; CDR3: CASSSGLRDGDTQYF
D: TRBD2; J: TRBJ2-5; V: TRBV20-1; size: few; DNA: TGCAGTGCTAGGGCGGGGGGGGACCAAGAGACCCAGTACTTC; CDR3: CSARAGGDQETQYF
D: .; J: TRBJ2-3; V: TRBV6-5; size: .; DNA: TGTGCCAGCGGGGGTTGGGAGGGCACAGATACGCAGTATTTT; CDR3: CASGGWEGTDTQYF
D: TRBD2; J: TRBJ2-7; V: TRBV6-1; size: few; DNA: TGTGCCAGCAGTGAACCCAGCGGGGGCCCCTACGAGCAGTACTTC; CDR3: CASSEPSGGPYEQYF
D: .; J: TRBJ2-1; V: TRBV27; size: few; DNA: TGTGCCAGTAGTTTTGGGTCCGGTAGGAATGAGCAGTTCTTC; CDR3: CASSFGSGRNEQFF
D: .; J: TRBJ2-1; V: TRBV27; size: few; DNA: TGTGCCAGCAGTTTAAGCGAATCCTACAATGAGCAGTTCTTC; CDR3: CASSLSESYNEQFF
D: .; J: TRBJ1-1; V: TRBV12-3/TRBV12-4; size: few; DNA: TGTGCCAGCAGGCTTACCCTGAACACTGAAGCTTTCTTT; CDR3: CASRLTLNTEAFF
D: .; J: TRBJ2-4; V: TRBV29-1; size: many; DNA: TGCAGCGTTGAAGATGAGAGACTATTCAAAAACATTCAGTACTTC; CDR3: CSVEDERLFKNIQYF
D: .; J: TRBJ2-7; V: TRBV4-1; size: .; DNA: TGCGCCAGCAGCCAAGATTTTCGGAACCCTTTCTACGAGCAGTACTTC; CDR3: CASSQDFRNPFYEQYF
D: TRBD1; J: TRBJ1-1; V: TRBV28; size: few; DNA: TGTGCCAGCAGCCCATGGACAGGGGAAGCTTTCTTT; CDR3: CASSPWTGEAFF
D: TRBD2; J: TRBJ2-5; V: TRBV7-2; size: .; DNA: TGTGCCAGCAGCTTAAGCGGGGCAGTAAAAGAGACCCAGTACTTC; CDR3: CASSLSGAVKETQYF
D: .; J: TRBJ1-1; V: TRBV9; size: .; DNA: TGTGCCAGCAGCGAAGGGACCCAGAACACTGAAGCTTTCTTT; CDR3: CASSEGTQNTEAFF
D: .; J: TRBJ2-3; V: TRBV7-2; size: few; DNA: TGTGCCAGCAGCTCCAGCAGAAATACGCAGTATTTT; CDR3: CASSSSRNTQYF
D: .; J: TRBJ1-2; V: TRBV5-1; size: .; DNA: TGCGCCAGCAGCTTGGGGCCGGGACAATACTATGGCTACACCTTC; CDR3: CASSLGPGQYYGYTF
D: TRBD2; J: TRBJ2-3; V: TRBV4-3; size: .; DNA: TGCGCCAGCAGCCAAGGGCTTCCGACTAGCGGGGATGATACGCAGTATTTT; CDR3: CASSQGLPTSGDDTQYF
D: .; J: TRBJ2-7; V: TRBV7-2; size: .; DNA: TGTGCCAGCAGCTTAGCTGGCCTCGACTACGAGCAGTACTTC; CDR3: CASSLAGLDYEQYF
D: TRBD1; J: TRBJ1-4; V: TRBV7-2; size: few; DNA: TGTGCCAGCAGCTCAGGGGGCGGTCCGGAAAAACTGTTTTTT; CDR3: CASSSGGGPEKLFF
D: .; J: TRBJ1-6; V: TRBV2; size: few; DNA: TGTGCCAGCAGTGAAAGGGAACAGTCCTGGAGGCCCCTCCACTTT; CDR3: CASSEREQSWRPLHF
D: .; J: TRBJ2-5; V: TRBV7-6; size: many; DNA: TGTGCCAGCAGCTTAAGAGGGGCGCGGGAGACCCAGTACTTC; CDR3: CASSLRGARETQYF
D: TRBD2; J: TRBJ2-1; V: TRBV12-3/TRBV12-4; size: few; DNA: TGTGCCAGCAGTCCGGCGGGGGGGTTTGATGAGCAGTTCTTC; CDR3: CASSPAGGFDEQFF
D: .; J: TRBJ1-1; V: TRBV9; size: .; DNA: TGTGCCAGCAGCGTACACGCTAACACTGAAGCTTTCTTT; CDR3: CASSVHANTEAFF
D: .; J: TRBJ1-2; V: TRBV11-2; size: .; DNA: TGTGCCAGCAGCTTAGCTCCAGCCATGAACTATGGCTACACCTTC; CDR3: CASSLAPAMNYGYTF
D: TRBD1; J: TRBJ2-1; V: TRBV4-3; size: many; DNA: TGCGCCAGCAGCCACTGGGGACAGGGGTCCTACAATGAGCAGTTCTTC; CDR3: CASSHWGQGSYNEQFF
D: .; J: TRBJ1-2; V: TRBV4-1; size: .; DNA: TGCGCCAGCAGCCAAGTGGCAGGGGTTTTTACCGGTGGCTACACCTTC; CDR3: CASSQVAGVFTGGYTF
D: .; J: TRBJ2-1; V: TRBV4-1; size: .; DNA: TGCGCCAGCAGCCAGGACCGGGTAATCGAGTTCTTC; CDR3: CASSQDRVIEFF
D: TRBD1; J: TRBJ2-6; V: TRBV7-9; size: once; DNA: TGTGCCAGCAGCAGCCGACAGGGGGACTCTGGGGCCAACGTCCTGACTTTC; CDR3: CASSSRQGDSGANVLTF
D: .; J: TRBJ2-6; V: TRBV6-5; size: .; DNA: TGTGCCAGCAGTTGGGGGGACGCCTCTGGGGCCAACGTCCTGACTTTC; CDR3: CASSWGDASGANVLTF